This note documents a single TCR beta chain sequence. Its antigen is not identified. The sample is drawn from a study of T cells in Graves' hyperthyroidism and ophthalmopathy. The wider study: The authors collected peripheral blood at initial diagnosis, before any treatment.

Study observations and caveats: The majority of expanded thyroid clonotypes above 0.001 also appeared in blood.

Amplification of TCR beta CDR3 regions was performed using RNA transcripts as template. First-round RT-PCR of the TCR CDR3 relied on the HTBI primer set. In TCRdb, the multiplex PCR reads were re-called with MiXCR into one record per CDR3 protein. The table lists around 600,000 distinct CDR3 sequences, approximately 14% of them singletons. The authors obtained PBMCs from around 11 ml of fresh peripheral blood. The sample was blood. This receptor was identified in a woman aged 45-65 years with Graves' ophthalmopathy.

In DNA form, the CDR3 reads TGTGCCAGCAGCGTAGGGCGACAATCCTACGAGCAGTACTTC. Its protein product is CASSVGRQSYEQYF. The gene calls are TRBV7-2 and TRBJ2-7; D is unresolved. This CDR3 has 14 amino acids. The V and J ends lost 5 bases and 1 base respectively, with 12 bases between them. Germline values: CDR1 SGHTA, CDR2 FQGNSA.